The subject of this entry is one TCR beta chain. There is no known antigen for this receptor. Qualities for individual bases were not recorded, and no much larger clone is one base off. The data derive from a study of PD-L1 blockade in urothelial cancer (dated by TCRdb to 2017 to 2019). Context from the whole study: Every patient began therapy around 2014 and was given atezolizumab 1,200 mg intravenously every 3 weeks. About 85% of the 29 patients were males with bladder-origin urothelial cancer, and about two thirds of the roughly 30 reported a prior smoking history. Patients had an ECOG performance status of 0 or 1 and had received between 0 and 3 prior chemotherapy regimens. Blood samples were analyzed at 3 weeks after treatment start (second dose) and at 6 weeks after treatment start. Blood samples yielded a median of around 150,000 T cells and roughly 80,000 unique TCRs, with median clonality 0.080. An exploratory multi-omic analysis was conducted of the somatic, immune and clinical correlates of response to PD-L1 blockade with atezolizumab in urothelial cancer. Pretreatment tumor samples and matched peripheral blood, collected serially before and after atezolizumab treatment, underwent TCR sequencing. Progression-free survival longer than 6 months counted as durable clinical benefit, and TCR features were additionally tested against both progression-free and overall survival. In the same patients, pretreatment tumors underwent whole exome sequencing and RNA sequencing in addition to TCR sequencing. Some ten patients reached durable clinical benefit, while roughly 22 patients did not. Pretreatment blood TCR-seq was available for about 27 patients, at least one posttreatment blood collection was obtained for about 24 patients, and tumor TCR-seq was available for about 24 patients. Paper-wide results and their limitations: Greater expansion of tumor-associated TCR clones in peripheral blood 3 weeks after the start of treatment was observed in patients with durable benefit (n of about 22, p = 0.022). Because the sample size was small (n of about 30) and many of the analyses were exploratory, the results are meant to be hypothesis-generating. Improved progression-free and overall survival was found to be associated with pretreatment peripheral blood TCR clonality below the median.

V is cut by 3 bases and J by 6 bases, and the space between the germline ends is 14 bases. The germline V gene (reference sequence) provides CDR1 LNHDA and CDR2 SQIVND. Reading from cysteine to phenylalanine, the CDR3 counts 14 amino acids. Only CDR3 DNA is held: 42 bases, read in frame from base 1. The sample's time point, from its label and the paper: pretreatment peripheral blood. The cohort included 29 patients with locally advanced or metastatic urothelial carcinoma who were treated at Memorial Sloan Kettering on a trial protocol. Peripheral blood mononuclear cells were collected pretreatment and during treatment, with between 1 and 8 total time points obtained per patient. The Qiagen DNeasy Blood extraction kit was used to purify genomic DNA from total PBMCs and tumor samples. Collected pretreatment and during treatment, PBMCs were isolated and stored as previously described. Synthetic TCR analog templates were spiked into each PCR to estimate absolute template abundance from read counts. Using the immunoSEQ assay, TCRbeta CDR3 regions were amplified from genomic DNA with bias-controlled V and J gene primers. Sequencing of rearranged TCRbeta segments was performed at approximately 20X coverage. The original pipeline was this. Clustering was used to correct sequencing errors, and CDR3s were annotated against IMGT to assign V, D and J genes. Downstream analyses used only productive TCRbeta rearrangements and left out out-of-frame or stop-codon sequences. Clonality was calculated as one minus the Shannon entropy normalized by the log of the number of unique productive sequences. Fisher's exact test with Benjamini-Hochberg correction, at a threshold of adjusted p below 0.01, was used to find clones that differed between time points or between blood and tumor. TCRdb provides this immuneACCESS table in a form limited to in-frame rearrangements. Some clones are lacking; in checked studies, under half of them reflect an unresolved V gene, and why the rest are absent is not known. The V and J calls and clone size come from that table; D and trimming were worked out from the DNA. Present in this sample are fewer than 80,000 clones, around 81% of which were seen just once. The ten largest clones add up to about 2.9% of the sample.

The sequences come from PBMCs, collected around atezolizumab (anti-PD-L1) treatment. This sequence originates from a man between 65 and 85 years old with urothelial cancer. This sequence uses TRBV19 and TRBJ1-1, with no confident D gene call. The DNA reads TGTGCCAGTAGTATCGTTCTGGGCGTATCTGAAGCTTTCTTT. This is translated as CASSIVLGVSEAFF. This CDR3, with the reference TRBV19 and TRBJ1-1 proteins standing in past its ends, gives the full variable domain DGGITQSPKYLFRKEGQNVTLSCEQNLNHDAMYWYRQDPGQGLRLIYYSQIVNDFQKGDIAEGYSVSREKKESFPLTVTSAQKNPTAFYLCASSIVLGVSEAFFGQGTRLTVV.